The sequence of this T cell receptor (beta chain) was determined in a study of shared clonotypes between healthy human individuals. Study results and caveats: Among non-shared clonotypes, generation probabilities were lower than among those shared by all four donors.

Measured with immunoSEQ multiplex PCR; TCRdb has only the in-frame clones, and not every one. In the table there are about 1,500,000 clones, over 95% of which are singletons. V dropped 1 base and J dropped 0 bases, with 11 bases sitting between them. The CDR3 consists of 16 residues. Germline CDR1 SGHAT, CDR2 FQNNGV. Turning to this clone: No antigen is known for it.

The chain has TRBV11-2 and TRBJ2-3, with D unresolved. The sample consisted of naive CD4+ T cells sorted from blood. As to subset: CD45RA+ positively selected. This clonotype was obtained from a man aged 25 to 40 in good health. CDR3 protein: CASSLVELVSTDTQYF. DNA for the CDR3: TGTGCCAGCAGCTTAGTAGAGCTAGTAAGCACAGATACGCAGTATTTT.